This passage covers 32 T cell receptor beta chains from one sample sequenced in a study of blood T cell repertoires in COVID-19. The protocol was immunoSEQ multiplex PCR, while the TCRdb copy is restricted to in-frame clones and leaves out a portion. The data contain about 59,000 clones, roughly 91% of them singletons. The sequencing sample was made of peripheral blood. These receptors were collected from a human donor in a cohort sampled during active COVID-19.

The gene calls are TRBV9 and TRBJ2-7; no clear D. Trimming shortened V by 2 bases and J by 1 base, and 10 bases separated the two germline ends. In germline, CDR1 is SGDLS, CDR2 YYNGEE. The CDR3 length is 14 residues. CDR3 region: CASSVAETSYEQYF. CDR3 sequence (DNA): TGTGCCAGCAGCGTCGCGGAAACTTCCTACGAGCAGTACTTC.

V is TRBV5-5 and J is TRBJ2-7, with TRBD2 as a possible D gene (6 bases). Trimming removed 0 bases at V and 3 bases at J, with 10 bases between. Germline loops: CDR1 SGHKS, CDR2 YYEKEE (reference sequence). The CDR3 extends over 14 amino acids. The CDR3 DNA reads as TGTGCCAGCAGCTTGGGGGGAGGTCTCTACGAGCAGTACTTC. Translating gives CASSLGGGLYEQYF.

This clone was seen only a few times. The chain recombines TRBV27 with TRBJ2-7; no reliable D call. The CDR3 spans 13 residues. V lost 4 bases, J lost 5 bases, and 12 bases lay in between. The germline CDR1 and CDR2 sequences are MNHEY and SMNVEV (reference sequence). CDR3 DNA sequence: TGTGCCAGCAGTTCCCTTCTTCTTGACGAGCAGTACTTC. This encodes CASSSLLLDEQYF.

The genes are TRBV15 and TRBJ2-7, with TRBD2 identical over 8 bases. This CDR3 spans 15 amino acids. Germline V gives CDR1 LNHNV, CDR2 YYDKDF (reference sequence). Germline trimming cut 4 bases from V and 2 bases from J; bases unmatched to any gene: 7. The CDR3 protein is CATSTRGGLTYEQYF. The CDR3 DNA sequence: TGTGCCACCAGCACACGGGGGGGTCTTACCTACGAGCAGTACTTC. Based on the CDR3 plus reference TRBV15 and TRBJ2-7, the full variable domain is DAMVIQNPRYQVTQFGKPVTLSCSQTLNHNVMYWYQQKSSQAPKLLFHYYDKDFNNEADTPDNFQSRRPNTSFCFLDIRSPGLGDTAMYLCATSTRGGLTYEQYFGPGTRLTVT.

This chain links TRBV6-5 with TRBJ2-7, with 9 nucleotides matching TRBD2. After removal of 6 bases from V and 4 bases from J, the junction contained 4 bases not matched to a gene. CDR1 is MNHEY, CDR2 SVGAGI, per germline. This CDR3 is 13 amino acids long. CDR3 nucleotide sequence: TGTGCCAGCAGACCGGGACTAGCTTACGAGCAGTACTTC. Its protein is CASRPGLAYEQYF.

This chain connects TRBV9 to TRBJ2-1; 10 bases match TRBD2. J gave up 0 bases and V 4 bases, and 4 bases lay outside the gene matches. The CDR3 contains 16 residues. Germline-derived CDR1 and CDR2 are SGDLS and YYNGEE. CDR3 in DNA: TGTGCCAGCAGCCCACCTAGCGGGAGCTCCTACAATGAGCAGTTCTTC. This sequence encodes CASSPPSGSSYNEQFF.

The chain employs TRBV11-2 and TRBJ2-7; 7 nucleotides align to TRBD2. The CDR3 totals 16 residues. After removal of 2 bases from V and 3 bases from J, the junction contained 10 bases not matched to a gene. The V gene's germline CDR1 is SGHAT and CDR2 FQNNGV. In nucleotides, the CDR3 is TGTGCCAGCAGCTTAAGGGAGGGAGGGCCCCTCTACGAGCAGTACTTC. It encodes CASSLREGGPLYEQYF.

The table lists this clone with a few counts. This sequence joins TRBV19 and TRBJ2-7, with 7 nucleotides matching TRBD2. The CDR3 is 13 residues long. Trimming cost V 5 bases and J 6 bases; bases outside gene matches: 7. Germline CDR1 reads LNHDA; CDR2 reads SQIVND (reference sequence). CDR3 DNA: TGTGCCAGTAGTCATTATGCGGGGGTCGAGCAGTACTTC. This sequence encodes CASSHYAGVEQYF.

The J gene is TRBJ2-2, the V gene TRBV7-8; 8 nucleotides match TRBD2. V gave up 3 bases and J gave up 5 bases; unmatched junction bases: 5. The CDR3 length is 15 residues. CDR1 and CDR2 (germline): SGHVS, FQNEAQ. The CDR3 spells CASSFGLAGTGELFF. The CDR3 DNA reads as TGTGCCAGCAGCTTCGGACTAGCAGGGACCGGGGAGCTGTTTTTT.

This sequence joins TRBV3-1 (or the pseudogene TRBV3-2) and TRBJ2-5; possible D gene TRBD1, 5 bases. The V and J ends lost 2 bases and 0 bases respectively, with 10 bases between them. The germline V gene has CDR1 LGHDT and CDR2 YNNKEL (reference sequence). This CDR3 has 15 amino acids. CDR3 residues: CASSQSDKYQETQYF. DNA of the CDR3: TGTGCCAGCAGCCAATCGGACAAGTACCAAGAGACCCAGTACTTC.

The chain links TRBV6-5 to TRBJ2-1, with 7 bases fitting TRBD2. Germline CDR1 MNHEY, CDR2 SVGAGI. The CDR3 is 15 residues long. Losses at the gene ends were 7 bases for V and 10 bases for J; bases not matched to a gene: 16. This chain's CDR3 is CASMSRGRGVYEQFF. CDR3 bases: TGTGCCAGCATGAGTCGCGGGAGAGGGGTTTACGAGCAGTTCTTC.

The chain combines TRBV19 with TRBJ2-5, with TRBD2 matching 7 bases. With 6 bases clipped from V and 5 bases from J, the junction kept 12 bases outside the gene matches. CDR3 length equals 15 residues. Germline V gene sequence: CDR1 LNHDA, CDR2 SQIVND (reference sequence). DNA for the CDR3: TGTGCCAGTAGCCGCCGGGGCGGGAGAAGGGAGACCCAGTACTTC. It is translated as CASSRRGGRRETQYF.

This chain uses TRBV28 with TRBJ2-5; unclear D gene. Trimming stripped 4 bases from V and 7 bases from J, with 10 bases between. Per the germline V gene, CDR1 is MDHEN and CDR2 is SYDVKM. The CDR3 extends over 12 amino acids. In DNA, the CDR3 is TGTGCCAGCAGTTCCTCTATCTCGACCCAGTACTTC. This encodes CASSSSISTQYF. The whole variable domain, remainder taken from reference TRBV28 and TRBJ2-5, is DVKVTQSSRYLVKRTGEKVFLECVQDMDHENMFWYRQDPGLGLRLIYFSYDVKMKEKGDIPEGYSVSREKKERFSLILESASTNQTSMYLCASSSSISTQYFGPGTRLLVL.

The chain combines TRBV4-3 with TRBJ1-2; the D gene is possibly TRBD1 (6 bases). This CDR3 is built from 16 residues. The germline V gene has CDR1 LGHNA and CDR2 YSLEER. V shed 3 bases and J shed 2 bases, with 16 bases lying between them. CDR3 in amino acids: CASSQDAAGVNYGYTF. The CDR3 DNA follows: TGCGCCAGCAGCCAGGATGCGGCAGGGGTAAACTATGGCTACACCTTC.

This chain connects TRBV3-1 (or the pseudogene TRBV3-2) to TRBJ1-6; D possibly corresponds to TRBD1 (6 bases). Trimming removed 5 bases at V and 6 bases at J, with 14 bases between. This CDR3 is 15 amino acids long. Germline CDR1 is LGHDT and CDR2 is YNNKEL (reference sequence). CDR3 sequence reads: CASSWGGATNSPLHF. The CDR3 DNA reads TGTGCCAGCAGCTGGGGGGGGGCAACTAATTCACCCCTCCACTTT.

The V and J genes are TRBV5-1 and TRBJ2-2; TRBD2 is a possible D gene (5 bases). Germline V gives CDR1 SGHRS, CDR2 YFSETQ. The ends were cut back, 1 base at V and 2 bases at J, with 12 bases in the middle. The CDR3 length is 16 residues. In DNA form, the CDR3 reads TGCGCCAGCAGCTTGAACGCCGGGATCAACACCGGGGAGCTGTTTTTT. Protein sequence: CASSLNAGINTGELFF.

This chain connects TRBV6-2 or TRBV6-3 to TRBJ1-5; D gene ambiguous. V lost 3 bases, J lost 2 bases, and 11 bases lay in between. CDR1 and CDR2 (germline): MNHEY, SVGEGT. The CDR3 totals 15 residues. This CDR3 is CASSYSFRGNQPQHF. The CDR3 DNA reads TGTGCCAGCAGTTATTCGTTCCGCGGCAATCAGCCCCAGCATTTT.

The CDR3 coding sequence is TGTGCCAGCAGTTGGGGGGGCGGCAATGAGCAGTTCTTC. Encoded protein: CASSWGGGNEQFF. The chain has TRBV27 and TRBJ2-1, with D possibly being TRBD2 (7 bases). The V gene's germline CDR1 is MNHEY and CDR2 SMNVEV (reference sequence). Trimming took 4 bases from V and 6 from J, leaving 10 bases between them. The CDR3 extends over 13 amino acids.

The CDR3 DNA reads as TGTGCCAGCAGCAAACAACAGGGAGGGGGAAACACCATATATTTT. Translated, it gives CASSKQQGGGNTIYF. The chain employs TRBV5-4 and TRBJ1-3; maybe TRBD1 (6 bases). The CDR3 is 15 amino acids. CDR1 is SGHNT and CDR2 is YYREEE in the germline V gene (reference sequence). Trimming pared 4 bases from V and 4 bases from J, leaving 15 bases between.

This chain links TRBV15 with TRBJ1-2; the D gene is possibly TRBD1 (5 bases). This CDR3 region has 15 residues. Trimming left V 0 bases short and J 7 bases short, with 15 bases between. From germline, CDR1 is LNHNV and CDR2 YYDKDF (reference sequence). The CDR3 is CATSRDGPRVGGYTF. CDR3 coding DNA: TGTGCCACCAGCAGAGATGGCCCCAGGGTCGGTGGCTACACCTTC.

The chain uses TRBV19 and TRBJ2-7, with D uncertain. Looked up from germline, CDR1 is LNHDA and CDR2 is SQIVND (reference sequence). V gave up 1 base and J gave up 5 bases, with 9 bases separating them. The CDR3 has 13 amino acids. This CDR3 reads CASSIGAPHEQYF. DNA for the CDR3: TGTGCCAGTAGTATAGGGGCCCCCCACGAGCAGTACTTC.

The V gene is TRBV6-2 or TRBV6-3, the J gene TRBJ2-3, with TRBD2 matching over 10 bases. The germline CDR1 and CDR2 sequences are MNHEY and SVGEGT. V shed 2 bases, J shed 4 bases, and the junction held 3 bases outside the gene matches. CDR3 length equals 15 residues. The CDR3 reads CASSYQAGGPDTQYF. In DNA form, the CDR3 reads TGTGCCAGCAGTTACCAAGCGGGGGGGCCAGATACGCAGTATTTT.

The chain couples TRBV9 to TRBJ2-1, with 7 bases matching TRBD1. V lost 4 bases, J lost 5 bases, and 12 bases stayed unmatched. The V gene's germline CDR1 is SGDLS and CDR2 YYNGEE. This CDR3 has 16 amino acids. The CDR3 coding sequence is TGTGCCAGCAGCAGAGGGACAGCAGGCGGAAACAATGAGCAGTTCTTC. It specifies CASSRGTAGGNNEQFF. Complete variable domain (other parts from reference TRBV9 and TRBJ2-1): DSGVTQTPKHLITATGQRVTLRCSPRSGDLSVYWYQQSLDQGLQFLIQYYNGEERAKGNILERFSAQQFPDLHSELNLSSLELGDSALYFCASSRGTAGGNNEQFFGPGTRLTVL.

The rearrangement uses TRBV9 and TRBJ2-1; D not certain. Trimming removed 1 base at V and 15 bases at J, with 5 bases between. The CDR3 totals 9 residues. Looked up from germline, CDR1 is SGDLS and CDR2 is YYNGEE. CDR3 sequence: CASSVSGFF. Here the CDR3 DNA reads TGTGCCAGCAGCGTATCGGGGTTCTTC.

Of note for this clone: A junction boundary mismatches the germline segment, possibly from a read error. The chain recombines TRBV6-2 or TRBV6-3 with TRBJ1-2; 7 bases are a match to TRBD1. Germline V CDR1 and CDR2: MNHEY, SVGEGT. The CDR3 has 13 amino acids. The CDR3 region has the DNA TGTGCCAGCAGCCGGGGACAGAACTATAGCTACACCTTC. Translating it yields CASSRGQNYSYTF.

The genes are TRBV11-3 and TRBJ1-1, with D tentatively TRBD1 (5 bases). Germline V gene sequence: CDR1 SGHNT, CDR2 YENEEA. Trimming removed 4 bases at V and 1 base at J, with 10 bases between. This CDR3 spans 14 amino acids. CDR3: CASSSGGSNTEAFF. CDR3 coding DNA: TGTGCCAGCAGCTCCGGGGGGTCGAACACTGAAGCTTTCTTT.

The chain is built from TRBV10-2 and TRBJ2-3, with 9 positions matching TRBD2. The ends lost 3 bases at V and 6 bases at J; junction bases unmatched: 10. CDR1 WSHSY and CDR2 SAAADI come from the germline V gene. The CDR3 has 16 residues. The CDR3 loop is CASSEGGLAGVDTQYF. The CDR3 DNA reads TGCGCCAGCAGTGAAGGGGGATTAGCGGGAGTGGATACGCAGTATTTT.

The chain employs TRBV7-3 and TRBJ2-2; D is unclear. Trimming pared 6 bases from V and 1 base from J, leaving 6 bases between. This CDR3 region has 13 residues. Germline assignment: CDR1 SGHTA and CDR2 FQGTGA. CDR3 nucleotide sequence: TGTGCCAGCAGAACAGTGAACACCGGGGAGCTGTTTTTT. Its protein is CASRTVNTGELFF. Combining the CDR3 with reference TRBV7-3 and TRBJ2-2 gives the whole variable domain GAGVSQTPSNKVTEKGKYVELRCDPISGHTALYWYRQSLGQGPEFLIYFQGTGAADDSGLPNDRFFAVRPEGSVSTLKIQRTERGDSAVYLCASRTVNTGELFFGEGSRLTVL.

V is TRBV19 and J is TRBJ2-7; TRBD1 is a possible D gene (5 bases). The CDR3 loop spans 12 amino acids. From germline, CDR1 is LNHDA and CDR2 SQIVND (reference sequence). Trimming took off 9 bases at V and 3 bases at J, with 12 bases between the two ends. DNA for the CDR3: TGTGCCAGAGGGGCAGGGATCTACGAGCAGTACTTC. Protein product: CARGAGIYEQYF.

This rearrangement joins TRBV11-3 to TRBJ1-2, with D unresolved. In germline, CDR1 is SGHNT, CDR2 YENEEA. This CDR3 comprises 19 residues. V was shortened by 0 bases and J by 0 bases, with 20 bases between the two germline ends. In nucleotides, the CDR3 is TGTGCCAGCAGCTTAGACAAGAGAGAGCTGGCCGGAGCTAACTATGGCTACACCTTC. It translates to CASSLDKRELAGANYGYTF.

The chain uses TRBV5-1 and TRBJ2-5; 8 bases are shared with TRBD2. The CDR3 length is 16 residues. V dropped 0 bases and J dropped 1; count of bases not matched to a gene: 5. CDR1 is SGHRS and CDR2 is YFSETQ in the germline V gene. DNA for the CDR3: TGCGCCAGCAGCTTGGCACTAGCGGATATCCAAGAGACCCAGTACTTC. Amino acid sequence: CASSLALADIQETQYF.

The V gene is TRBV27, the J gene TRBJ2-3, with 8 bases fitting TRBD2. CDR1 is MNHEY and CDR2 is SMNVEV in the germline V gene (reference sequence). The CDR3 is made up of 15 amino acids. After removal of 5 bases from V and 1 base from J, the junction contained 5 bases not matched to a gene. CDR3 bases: TGTGCCAGCAGTGGGGGACTAGTTGGCACAGATACGCAGTATTTT. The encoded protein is CASSGGLVGTDTQYF.